Given below is one T cell receptor beta chain in context. The data belong to a study of cytomegalovirus exposure and HLA in healthy donors. Researchers ran the PCR with 60 Vbeta and 13 Jbeta primers. Produced via immunoSEQ multiplex PCR; TCRdb's table is partial and in-frame only. The sample lists some 200,000 clones, approximately 80% seen once, with 0.71% in the top ten. Sequencing was done on a sample of PBMCs. This clonotype was sampled from a boy between 2 and 10 years old in good health and CMV-seronegative.

CDR3 in DNA: TGCAGCGCTCTCGCGGGCACAGATACGCAGTATTTT. Its translation is CSALAGTDTQYF. This chain connects TRBV29-1 to TRBJ2-3; D gene ambiguous. The CDR3 covers 12 residues. In germline, CDR1 is SQVTM, CDR2 ANQGSEA. V lost 7 bases, J lost 1 base, and 9 bases lay in between.